This TCR beta chain stems from a study of molecular identifiers for immune sequencing clone quantification. On the study more broadly: Replicate RNA came from 20,000 or 100,000 naive CD8 cells and was split five ways, and four parts were sequenced.

To note about this clonotype: Its antigen is not known.

General observations from the study: Effector cells kept over 98% of their molecules in clones above 20 RNA copies, while naive cells kept under 1% there.

MiXCR, applied by TCRdb to the PCR reads, yields one record per CDR3 protein. Of 400,000 to 600,000 distinct CDR3 sequences detected, under 30% appear once; the ten largest clones hold around 0.79%. V lost 3 bases and J 2 bases, leaving 7 bases between the germline ends. Germline CDR1 reads MGHRA; CDR2 reads YSYEKL. This CDR3 has 14 amino acids. The chain uses TRBV4-1 and TRBJ2-2; D ambiguous. The sample taken for sequencing was naive CD8+ T cells from blood, with Jurkat cell RNA spiked in. Subset specified: FACS-sorted CD8+CD4-CCR7+CD45RA+ naive T cells. The clonotype comes from a human donor in good health. Some libraries in this study had Jurkat cell RNA spiked in. CDR3 nucleotides: TGCGCCAGCAGCCAGGTTTTCAACACCGGGGAGCTGTTTTTT. Encoded protein: CASSQVFNTGELFF.